The 16 T cell receptor beta chains given below trace back to one sample, sequenced in a study of cytomegalovirus exposure and HLA in healthy donors (dated by TCRdb to the late 2010s). The library was prepared using the immunoSEQ multiplex PCR assay. The multiplex PCR relied on a mix of 60 forward primers for TCR Vbeta segments and 13 reverse primers for TCR Jbeta segments. TCRdb obtained this table from immuneACCESS and retained in-frame rearrangements with V and J assigned. These tables miss some clones; where compared with another copy, unresolved V genes account for less than half of the shortfall, and the remainder is unexplained. A total of tens of thousands of clones appear in this sample, roughly 82% of them only once. The top ten constitute roughly 10% of the sample. The sequenced sample was PBMCs. The receptors stem from a woman aged 18-29 years in good health and CMV-seropositive.

The chain joins TRBV4-2 to TRBJ2-7; TRBD2 might be the D (5 bases). With 8 bases removed from V and 8 bases from J, the gap between germline ends came to 13 bases. Germline V gene sequence: CDR1 LGHNA, CDR2 YNFKEQ. This CDR3 is built from 11 residues. CDR3 bases: TGTGCCAGCTCCGGAGGAGGCCAGCAGTACTTC. It encodes CASSGGGQQYF.

This clone showed up just a few times. This is likely an artifact of a read error, given a far larger clone one base away. Other DNA sequences within the sample encode an identical CDR3. The genes are TRBV15 and TRBJ1-4; D call uncertain. Germline loops: CDR1 LNHNV, CDR2 YYDKDF (reference sequence). The CDR3 is 13 amino acids. The CDR3 DNA follows: TGTGCCACCAGCAGTGTGGCGGGCGAAAAGCTGTTTTTT. This encodes CATSSVAGEKLFF.

The chain uses TRBV9 and TRBJ2-2; weak D call: TRBD2 (6 bases). The germline gives CDR1 SGDLS, CDR2 YYNGEE. Trimming stripped 4 bases from V and 4 bases from J, with 14 bases between. The CDR3 contains 15 residues. The CDR3 DNA sequence: TGTGCCAGCAGCCCCCGACTAGGGATCACCGGGGAGCTGTTTTTT. Its protein product is CASSPRLGITGELFF.

This clone was seen only once. The chain uses TRBV5-1 and TRBJ2-3; a possible D gene is TRBD1 (6 bases). The CDR3 loop spans 16 amino acids. V lost 0 bases and J 3 bases, leaving 14 bases between the germline ends. Germline V gene lookup returns CDR1 SGHRS and CDR2 YFSETQ. The CDR3 sequence: CASSLVQGEGTDTQYF. Written as DNA, the CDR3 is TGCGCCAGCAGCTTGGTACAGGGCGAGGGTACAGATACGCAGTATTTT.

The V call is TRBV15, the J call TRBJ2-5; weak D call: TRBD2 (6 bases). V was pared by 3 bases and J by 4 bases, with 15 bases between. The CDR3 is 15 amino acids. CDR1 LNHNV and CDR2 YYDKDF come from the germline V gene (reference sequence). The CDR3 DNA reads TGTGCCACCAGCAGGGAGGGAGCGCCGGGAGAGACCCAGTACTTC. This sequence encodes CATSREGAPGETQYF.

The chain recombines TRBV7-9 with TRBJ2-1; 7 nucleotides line up with TRBD1. The germline V gene encodes CDR1 SEHNR and CDR2 FQNEAQ (reference sequence). V lost 7 bases, J lost 4 bases, and 7 bases stayed unmatched. This CDR3 region has 14 residues. CDR3 nucleotides: TGTGCCAGCATCAGGGACAGTAAGTACAATGAGCAGTTCTTC. This translates into CASIRDSKYNEQFF.

The chain recombines TRBV12-1 with TRBJ2-3; no DNA check was done on the table's D call, TRBD2. TRBV12-1 is termed a pseudogene. The CDR3 loop spans 18 amino acids. This CDR3 is CASSRAPAKRGVTDTQYF. CDR3 bases: TGTGCCAGCAGCCGGGCCCCGGCTAAGCGGGGCGTCACAGATACGCAGTATTTT.

This chain joins TRBV6-1 and TRBJ1-1; D remains ambiguous. Per germline, CDR1 MNHNS and CDR2 SASEGT. V was shortened by 1 base and J by 5 bases, with 8 bases between the two germline ends. This CDR3 has 13 residues. This chain's CDR3 is CASSEGTLTEAFF. Here the CDR3 DNA reads TGTGCCAGCAGTGAAGGGACTTTAACTGAAGCTTTCTTT.

The V gene is TRBV6-1, the J gene TRBJ1-1; 9 bases are shared with TRBD1. The CDR3 extends over 13 amino acids. Germline V gene data show CDR1 as MNHNS and CDR2 as SASEGT. The J segment lost 6 bases and the V segment lost 5 bases, leaving 4 bases of the junction unmatched. For the CDR3, the DNA is TGTGCCAGCAGTACCCGACAGGGGGCTGAAGCTTTCTTT. It is translated as CASSTRQGAEAFF.

The chain joins TRBV7-9 to TRBJ1-4, with a possible D match to TRBD1 (5 bases). The germline CDR1 and CDR2 sequences are SEHNR and FQNEAQ (reference sequence). The V end lost 4 bases, the J end lost 10 bases, and 19 bases lay between the germline ends. CDR3 length equals 15 residues. The CDR3 protein is CASSSADTFYGKLFF. The CDR3 region has the DNA TGTGCCAGCAGCTCGGCGGACACATTCTACGGAAAACTGTTTTTT.

The gene calls are TRBV4-1 and TRBJ2-1; 11 bases agree with TRBD2. Germline V gives CDR1 MGHRA, CDR2 YSYEKL. This CDR3 has 19 residues. V shed 0 bases, J shed 4 bases, and the junction held 11 bases outside the gene matches. The CDR3 is CASSQDSGTSGEVYNEQFF. The CDR3 bases are TGCGCCAGCAGCCAAGATAGTGGGACTAGCGGAGAAGTTTACAATGAGCAGTTCTTC.

The gene calls are TRBV4-2 and TRBJ2-5, with TRBD1 matching over 10 bases. The germline V gene has CDR1 LGHNA and CDR2 YNFKEQ. V gave up 1 base and J gave up 3 bases; unmatched junction bases: 17. The CDR3 spans 20 residues. The CDR3 DNA reads TGTGCCAGCAGCCAAGTTAAGCCGGGACAGGGGTCGCGACGAAAAGAGACCCAGTACTTC. It specifies CASSQVKPGQGSRRKETQYF.

The chain recombines TRBV15 with TRBJ2-7; a weak D match, TRBD1 (5 bases). V was trimmed by 8 bases and J by 0 bases, leaving 14 bases between them. Germline CDR1 is LNHNV and CDR2 is YYDKDF (reference sequence). The CDR3 is 14 residues long. CDR3: CATGTGGRSYEQYF. The CDR3 coding sequence is TGTGCCACCGGCACAGGTGGGCGCTCCTACGAGCAGTACTTC.

This clone was seen only once. The V and J genes are TRBV19 and TRBJ2-1; weak D call: TRBD1 (5 bases). The CDR3 loop spans 15 amino acids. CDR1 is LNHDA and CDR2 is SQIVND in the germline V gene (reference sequence). Between the trimmed V and J ends, which lost 5 bases and 0 bases, there was a span of 11 bases. In DNA form, the CDR3 reads TGTGCCAGTAGTGCGGACATGAGCTCCTACAATGAGCAGTTCTTC. Translation gives CASSADMSSYNEQFF.

About this clone itself: The junction departs from germline at one end; a sequencing error may be responsible. This chain joins TRBV7-9 and TRBJ2-7; TRBD1 aligns across 9 bases. Germline CDR1 SEHNR, CDR2 FQNEAQ (reference sequence). The CDR3 covers 14 residues. The chain's CDR3 is CSSRTGGQGYEQYF. The CDR3 DNA reads as TGTTCCAGCAGGACCGGGGGACAGGGCTACGAGCAGTACTTC.

J is TRBJ2-1 and V is TRBV9; a weak D match, TRBD1 (6 bases). V lost 3 bases and J 3 bases, leaving 13 bases between the germline ends. This CDR3 comprises 15 residues. The germline V gene encodes CDR1 SGDLS and CDR2 YYNGEE. The CDR3 loop reads CASSAGTYDYNEQFF. The CDR3, as DNA: TGTGCCAGCAGCGCCGGGACATACGACTACAATGAGCAGTTCTTC.